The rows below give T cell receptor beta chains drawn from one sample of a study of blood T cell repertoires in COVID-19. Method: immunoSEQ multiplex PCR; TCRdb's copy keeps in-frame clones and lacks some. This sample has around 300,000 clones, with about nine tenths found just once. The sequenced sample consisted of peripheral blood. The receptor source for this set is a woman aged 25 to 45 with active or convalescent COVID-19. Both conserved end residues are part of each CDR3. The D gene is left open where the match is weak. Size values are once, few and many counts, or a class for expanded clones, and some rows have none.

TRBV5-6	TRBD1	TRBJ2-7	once	CASQEGAAYEQYF	TGTGCCAGCCAAGAGGGGGCAGCCTACGAGCAGTACTTC
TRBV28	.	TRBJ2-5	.	CASSLERASGTQYF	TGTGCCAGCAGTTTAGAGCGGGCGAGTGGGACCCAGTACTTC
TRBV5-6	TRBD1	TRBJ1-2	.	CASSSTGTYGYTF	TGTGCCAGCAGCTCGACAGGGACTTATGGCTACACCTTC
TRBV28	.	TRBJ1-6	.	CASSFPWREGSPLHF	TGTGCCAGCAGTTTTCCCTGGAGGGAAGGCTCACCCCTCCACTTT
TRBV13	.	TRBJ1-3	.	CASSLQENTIYF	TGTGCCAGCAGCTTACAGGAAAACACCATATATTTT
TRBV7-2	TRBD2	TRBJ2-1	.	CASSELAGGPNEQFF	TGTGCCAGCAGCGAACTAGCGGGGGGGCCAAATGAGCAGTTCTTC
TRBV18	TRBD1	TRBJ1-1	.	CASSPTGGLMNTEAFF	TGTGCCAGCTCACCGACAGGGGGATTAATGAACACTGAAGCTTTCTTT
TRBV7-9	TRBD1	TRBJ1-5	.	CASSLQGDQPQHF	TGTGCCAGCAGCTTACAGGGGGATCAGCCCCAGCATTTT
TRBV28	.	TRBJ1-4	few	CASLPGIGNEKLFF	TGTGCCAGTTTACCGGGAATAGGGAATGAAAAACTGTTTTTT
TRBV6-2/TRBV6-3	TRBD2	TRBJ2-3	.	CASSYSGLAGTDTQYF	TGTGCCAGCAGTTACTCGGGACTAGCGGGCACAGATACGCAGTATTTT
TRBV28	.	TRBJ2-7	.	CASSLGQDYEQYF	TGTGCCAGCAGTTTAGGGCAGGATTACGAGCAGTACTTC
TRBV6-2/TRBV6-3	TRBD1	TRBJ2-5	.	CASSYSGTGVTETQYF	TGTGCCAGCAGTTACTCCGGGACAGGGGTTACGGAGACCCAGTACTTC
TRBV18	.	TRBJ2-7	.	CASSSGSYEQYF	TGTGCCAGCTCCTCCGGGAGCTACGAGCAGTACTTC
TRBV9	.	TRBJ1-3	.	CASSPSPGNTIYF	TGTGCCAGCAGCCCATCCCCTGGAAACACCATATATTTT
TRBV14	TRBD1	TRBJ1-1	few	CASSQDRGRGANTEAFF	TGTGCCAGCAGCCAAGATCGGGGCAGGGGGGCCAACACTGAAGCTTTCTTT
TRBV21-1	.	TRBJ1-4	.	CAWIWTVRPLGEKLFF	TGTGCCTGGATTTGGACAGTCCGGCCATTGGGGGAAAAACTGTTTTTT
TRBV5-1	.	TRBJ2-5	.	CASSLAEGRETQYF	TGCGCCAGCAGCTTGGCCGAGGGTCGAGAGACCCAGTACTTC
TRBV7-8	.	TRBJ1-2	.	CASSSGQLVRYGYTF	TGTGCCAGCAGCTCGGGACAATTAGTACGCTATGGCTACACCTTC
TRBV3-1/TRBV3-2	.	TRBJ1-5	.	CASSQASGGQPQHF	TGTGCCAGCAGCCAAGCGTCGGGGGGGCAGCCCCAGCATTTT
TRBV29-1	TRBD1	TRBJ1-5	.	CSVGPGGQQPQHF	TGCAGCGTTGGCCCAGGGGGCCAACAGCCCCAGCATTTT
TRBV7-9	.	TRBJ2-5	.	CASSSNGEGTQYF	TGTGCCAGCAGCTCTAATGGAGAGGGGACCCAGTACTTC
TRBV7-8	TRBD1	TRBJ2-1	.	CASSLVQGSSYNEQFF	TGTGCCAGCAGCTTAGTACAGGGGAGCTCCTACAATGAGCAGTTCTTC
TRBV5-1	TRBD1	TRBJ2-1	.	CASSLDRVTYNEQFF	TGCGCCAGCAGTTTGGACAGGGTTACATACAATGAGCAGTTCTTC
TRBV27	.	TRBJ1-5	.	CASSYSSQANQPQHF	TGTGCCAGCAGTTATAGCTCCCAAGCCAATCAGCCCCAGCATTTT
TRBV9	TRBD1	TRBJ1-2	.	CASSWTGGGYTF	TGTGCCAGCAGCTGGACAGGGGGTGGCTACACCTTC
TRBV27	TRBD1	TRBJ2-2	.	CASVSSPGQGYTGELFF	TGTGCCAGCGTCTCCTCCCCGGGACAGGGGTACACCGGGGAGCTGTTTTTT
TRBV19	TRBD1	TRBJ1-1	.	CASSTVQGAYTEAFF	TGTGCCAGTAGTACCGTACAGGGGGCATACACTGAAGCTTTCTTT
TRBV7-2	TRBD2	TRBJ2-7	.	CASSKTSGAHYEQYF	TGTGCCAGCAGCAAGACTAGCGGGGCCCACTACGAGCAGTACTTC
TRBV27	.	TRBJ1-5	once	CASSLGRGGHQPQHF	TGTGCCAGCAGTTTAGGTCGGGGGGGACATCAGCCCCAGCATTTT
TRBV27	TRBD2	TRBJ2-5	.	CATGGRGPSETQYF	TGTGCCACGGGGGGGCGGGGGCCATCAGAGACCCAGTACTTC
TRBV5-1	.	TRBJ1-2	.	CASSLGPTTASGYTF	TGCGCCAGCAGCCTGGGACCCACGACTGCCAGTGGCTACACCTTC
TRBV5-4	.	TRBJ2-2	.	CASSLSLTNTGELFF	TGTGCCAGCAGCTTGTCACTAACGAACACCGGGGAGCTGTTTTTT
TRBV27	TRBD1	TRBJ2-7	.	CASSYRRRDRDGFYEQYF	TGTGCCAGCAGTTATAGACGTAGGGACAGGGATGGGTTTTACGAGCAGTACTTC
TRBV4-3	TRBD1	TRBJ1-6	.	CASSLGQGSNSPLHF	TGCGCCAGCAGCCTCGGACAGGGTTCGAATTCACCCCTCCACTTT
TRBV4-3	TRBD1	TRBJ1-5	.	CASSQTGGLQPQHF	TGCGCCAGCAGCCAGACAGGGGGTCTTCAGCCCCAGCATTTT
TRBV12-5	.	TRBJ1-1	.	CASGLEVGTEAFF	TGTGCTAGTGGTTTGGAGGTAGGGACAGAAGCTTTCTTT